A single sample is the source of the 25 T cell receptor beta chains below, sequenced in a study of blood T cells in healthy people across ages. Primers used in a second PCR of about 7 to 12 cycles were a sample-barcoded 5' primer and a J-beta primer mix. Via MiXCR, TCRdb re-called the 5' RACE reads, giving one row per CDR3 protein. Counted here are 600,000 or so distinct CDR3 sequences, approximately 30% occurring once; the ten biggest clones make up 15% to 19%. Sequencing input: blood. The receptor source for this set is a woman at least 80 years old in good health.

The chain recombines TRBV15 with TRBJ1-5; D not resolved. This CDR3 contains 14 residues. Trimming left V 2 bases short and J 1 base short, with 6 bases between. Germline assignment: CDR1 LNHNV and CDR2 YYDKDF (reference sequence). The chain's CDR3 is CATSRLDSNQPQHF. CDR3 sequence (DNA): TGTGCCACCAGCAGACTAGACAGCAATCAGCCCCAGCATTTT.

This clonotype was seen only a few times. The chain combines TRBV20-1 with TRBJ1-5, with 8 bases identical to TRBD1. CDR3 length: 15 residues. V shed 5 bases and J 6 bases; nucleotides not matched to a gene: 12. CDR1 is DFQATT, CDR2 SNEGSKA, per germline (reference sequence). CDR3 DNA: TGCAGTGCTCAGCCGGGACAGGTTTTGGGTCAGCCCCAGCATTTT. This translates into CSAQPGQVLGQPQHF.

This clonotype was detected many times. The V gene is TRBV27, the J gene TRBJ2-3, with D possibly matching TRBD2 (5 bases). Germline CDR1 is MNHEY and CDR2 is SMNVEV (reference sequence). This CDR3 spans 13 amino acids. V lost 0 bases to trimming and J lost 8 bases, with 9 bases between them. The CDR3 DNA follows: TGTGCCAGCAGTTTATCGAGAGGAGGTACGCAGTATTTT. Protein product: CASSLSRGGTQYF.

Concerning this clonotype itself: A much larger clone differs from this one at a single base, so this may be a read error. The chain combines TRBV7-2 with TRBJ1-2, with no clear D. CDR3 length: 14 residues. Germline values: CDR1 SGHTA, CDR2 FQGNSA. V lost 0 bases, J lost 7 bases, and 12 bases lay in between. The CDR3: CASSLAAGEVGYTF. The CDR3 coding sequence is TGTGCCAGCAGCTTAGCTGCCGGGGAGGTTGGCTACACCTTC.

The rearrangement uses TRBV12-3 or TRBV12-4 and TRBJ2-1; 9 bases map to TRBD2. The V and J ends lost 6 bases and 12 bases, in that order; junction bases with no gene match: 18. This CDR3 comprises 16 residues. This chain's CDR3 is CASSPSGSGGRVRQFF. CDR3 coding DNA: TGTGCCAGCAGCCCCTCCGGTAGCGGGGGTAGGGTTAGGCAGTTCTTC.

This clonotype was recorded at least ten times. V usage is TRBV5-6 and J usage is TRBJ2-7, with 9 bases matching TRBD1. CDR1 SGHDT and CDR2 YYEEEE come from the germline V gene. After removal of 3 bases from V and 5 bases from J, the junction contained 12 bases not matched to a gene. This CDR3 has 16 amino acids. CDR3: CASSWILGQGNDEQYF. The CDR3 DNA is TGTGCCAGCAGCTGGATTTTGGGACAGGGTAACGACGAGCAGTACTTC.

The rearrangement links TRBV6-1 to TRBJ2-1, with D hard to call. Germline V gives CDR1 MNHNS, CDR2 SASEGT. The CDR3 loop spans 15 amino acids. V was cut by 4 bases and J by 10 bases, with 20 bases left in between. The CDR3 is CASSVGPPSSYEQFF. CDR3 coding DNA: TGTGCCAGCAGTGTCGGACCCCCTTCTTCCTACGAGCAGTTCTTC.

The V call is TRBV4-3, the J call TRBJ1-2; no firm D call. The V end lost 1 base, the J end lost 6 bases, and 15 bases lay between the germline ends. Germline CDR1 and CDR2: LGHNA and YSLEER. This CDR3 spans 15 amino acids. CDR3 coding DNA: TGCGCCAGCAGCCAAGTGGGAATCCGAGGGAATGGCTACACCTTC. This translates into CASSQVGIRGNGYTF.

Here the CDR3 reads CSARRPGDSGGYTF. The CDR3 coding sequence is TGCAGTGCTAGAAGGCCAGGGGATAGTGGTGGCTACACCTTC. V and J are TRBV20-1 and TRBJ1-2; tentative D call: TRBD1 (6 bases). Germline values: CDR1 DFQATT, CDR2 SNEGSKA (reference sequence). CDR3 length equals 14 residues. V lost 2 bases to trimming and J lost 7 bases, with 17 bases between them.

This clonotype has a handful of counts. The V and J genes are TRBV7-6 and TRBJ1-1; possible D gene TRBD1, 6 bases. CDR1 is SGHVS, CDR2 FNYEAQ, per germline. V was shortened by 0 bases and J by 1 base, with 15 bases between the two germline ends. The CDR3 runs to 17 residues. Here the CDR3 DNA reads TGTGCCAGCAGCTTAGCTGAGGGGGTAAGACGGAACACTGAAGCTTTCTTT. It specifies CASSLAEGVRRNTEAFF. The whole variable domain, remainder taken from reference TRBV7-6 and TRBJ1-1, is GAGVSQSPRYKVTKRGQDVALRCDPISGHVSLYWYRQALGQGPEFLTYFNYEAQQDKSGLPNDRFSAERPEGSISTLTIQRTEQRDSAMYRCASSLAEGVRRNTEAFFGQGTRLTVV.

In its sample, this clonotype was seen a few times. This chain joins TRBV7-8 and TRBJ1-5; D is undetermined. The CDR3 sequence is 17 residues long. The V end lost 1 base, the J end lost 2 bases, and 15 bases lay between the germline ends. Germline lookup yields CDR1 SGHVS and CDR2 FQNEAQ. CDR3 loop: CASSLVVRASGNQPQHF. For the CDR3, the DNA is TGTGCCAGCAGCTTAGTGGTTCGAGCCTCGGGCAATCAGCCCCAGCATTTT.

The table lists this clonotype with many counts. CDR3 loop: CASTTPRDEQFF. The CDR3, as DNA: TGTGCCAGCACGACCCCGAGGGATGAGCAGTTCTTC. The chain couples TRBV2 to TRBJ2-1, with D possibly TRBD2 on 5 matching bases. V shed 7 bases and J shed 8 bases, with 12 bases lying between them. CDR1 and CDR2 (germline): SNHLY, FYNNEI. The CDR3 sequence is 12 residues long.

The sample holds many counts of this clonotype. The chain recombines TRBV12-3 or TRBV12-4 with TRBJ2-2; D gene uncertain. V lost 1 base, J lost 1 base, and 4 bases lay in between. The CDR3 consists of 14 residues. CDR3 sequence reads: CASSLGENTGELFF. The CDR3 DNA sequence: TGTGCCAGCAGTTTAGGAGAGAACACCGGGGAGCTGTTTTTT.

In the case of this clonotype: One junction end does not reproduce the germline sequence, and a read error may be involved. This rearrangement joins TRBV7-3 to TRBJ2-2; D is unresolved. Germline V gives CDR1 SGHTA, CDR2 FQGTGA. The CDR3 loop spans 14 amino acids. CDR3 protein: CPSSLKARTGELFF. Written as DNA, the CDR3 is TGTCCCAGCAGCTTAAAGGCCAGAACCGGGGAGCTGTTTTTT.

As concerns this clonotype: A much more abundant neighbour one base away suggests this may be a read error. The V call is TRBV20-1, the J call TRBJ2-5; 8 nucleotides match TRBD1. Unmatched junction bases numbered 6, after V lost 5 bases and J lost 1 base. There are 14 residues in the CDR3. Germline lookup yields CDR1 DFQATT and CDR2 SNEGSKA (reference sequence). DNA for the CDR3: TGCAGTGCTCTCCAGGGGGCGGTCCAAGAGACCCAGTACTTC. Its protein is CSALQGAVQETQYF.

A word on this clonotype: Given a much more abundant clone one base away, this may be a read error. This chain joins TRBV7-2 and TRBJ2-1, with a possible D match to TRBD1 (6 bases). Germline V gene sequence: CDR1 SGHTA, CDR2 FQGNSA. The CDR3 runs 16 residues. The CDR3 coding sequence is TGTGCCAGCAGCTTGGGCGACAGGCCATCTTACAATGAGCGGTTCTTC. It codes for CASSLGDRPSYNERFF.

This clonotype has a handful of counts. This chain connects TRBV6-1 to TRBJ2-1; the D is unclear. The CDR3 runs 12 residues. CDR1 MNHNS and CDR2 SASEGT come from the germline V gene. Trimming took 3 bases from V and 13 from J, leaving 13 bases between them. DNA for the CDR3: TGTGCCAGCAGTGACTTTCTGATCGGACAGTTCTTC. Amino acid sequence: CASSDFLIGQFF.

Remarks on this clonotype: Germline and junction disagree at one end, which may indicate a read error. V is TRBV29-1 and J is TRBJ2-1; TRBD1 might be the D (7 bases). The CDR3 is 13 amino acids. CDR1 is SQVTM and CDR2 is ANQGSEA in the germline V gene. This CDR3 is CSVDAGGYNGQFF. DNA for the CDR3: TGCAGCGTCGACGCAGGGGGGTACAATGGGCAGTTCTTC.

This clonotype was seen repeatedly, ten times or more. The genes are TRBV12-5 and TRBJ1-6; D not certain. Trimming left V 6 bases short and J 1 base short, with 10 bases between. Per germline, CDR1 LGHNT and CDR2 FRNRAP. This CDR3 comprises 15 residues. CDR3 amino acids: CASGDGESYNSPLHF. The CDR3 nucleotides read TGTGCTAGTGGGGATGGGGAATCCTATAATTCACCCCTCCACTTT.

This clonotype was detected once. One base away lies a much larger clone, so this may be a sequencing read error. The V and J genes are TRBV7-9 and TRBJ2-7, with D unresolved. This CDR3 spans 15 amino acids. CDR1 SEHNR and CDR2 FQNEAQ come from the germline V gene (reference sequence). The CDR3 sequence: CATSLGPLTSYEQYF. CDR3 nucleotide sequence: TGTGCCACCAGCTTAGGCCCGTTGACCTCCTACGAGCAGTACTTC.

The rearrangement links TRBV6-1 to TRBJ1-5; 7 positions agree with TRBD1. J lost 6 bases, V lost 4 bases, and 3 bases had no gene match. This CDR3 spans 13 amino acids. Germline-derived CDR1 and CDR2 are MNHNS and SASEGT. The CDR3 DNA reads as TGTGCCAGCAGTGGGACAGGTGGTCAGCCCCAGCATTTT. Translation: CASSGTGGQPQHF.

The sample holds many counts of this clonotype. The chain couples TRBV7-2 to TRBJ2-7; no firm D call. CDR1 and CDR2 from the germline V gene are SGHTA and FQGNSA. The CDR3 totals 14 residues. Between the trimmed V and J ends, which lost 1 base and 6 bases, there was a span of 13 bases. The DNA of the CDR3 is TGTGCCAGCAGCTTAGACCCCTTCTCTCGCGAGCAGTACTTC. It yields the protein CASSLDPFSREQYF.

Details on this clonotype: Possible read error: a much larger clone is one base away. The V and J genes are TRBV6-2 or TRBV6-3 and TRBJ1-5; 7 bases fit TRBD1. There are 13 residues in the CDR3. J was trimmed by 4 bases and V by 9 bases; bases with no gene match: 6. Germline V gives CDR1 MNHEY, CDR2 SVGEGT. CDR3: CARKDRPNQPQHF. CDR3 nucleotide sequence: TGTGCCAGGAAGGACAGGCCTAATCAGCCCCAGCATTTT.

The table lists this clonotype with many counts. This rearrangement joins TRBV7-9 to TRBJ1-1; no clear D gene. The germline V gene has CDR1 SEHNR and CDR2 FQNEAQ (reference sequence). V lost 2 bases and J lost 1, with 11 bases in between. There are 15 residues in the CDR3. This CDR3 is CASSLHVVPNTEAFF. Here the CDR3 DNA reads TGTGCCAGCAGCTTACATGTAGTCCCGAACACTGAAGCTTTCTTT.

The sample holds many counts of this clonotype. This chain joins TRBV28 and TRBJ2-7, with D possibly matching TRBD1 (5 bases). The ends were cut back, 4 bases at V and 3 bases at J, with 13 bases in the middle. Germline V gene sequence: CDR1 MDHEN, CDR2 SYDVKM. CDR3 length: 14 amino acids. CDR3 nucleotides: TGTGCCAGCAGTTCTATTGGACAACTCTACGAGCAGTACTTC. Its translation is CASSSIGQLYEQYF.